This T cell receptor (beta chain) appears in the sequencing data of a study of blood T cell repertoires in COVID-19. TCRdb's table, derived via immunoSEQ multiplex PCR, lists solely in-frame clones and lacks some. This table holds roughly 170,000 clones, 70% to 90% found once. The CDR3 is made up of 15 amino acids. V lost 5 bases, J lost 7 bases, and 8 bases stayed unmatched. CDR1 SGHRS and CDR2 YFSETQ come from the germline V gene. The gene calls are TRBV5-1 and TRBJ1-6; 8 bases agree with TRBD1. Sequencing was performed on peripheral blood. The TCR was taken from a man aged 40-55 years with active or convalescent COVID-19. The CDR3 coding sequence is TGCGCCAGCAGAATTCAGACAGGGGTGAATTCACCCCTCCACTTT. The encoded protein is CASRIQTGVNSPLHF.